These T cell receptor beta chains were read from a single sample in a study of T cells after yellow fever vaccination. TCRdb reanalysed the 5' RACE reads using MiXCR and keeps one entry per CDR3 protein. The data hold around 250,000 distinct CDR3 sequences, with around 4.9% observed a single time. The sample consisted of CD4+ T cells sorted from PBMCs, taken on the day of the yellow fever booster vaccination. These receptors originate from a young man who received the YFV17D yellow fever vaccine. Both conserved end residues are part of each CDR3. D genes are given only for firm matches. The size of a clone is reported for some rows only, either as once, few or many, or as a class for expanded clones.

>many|TRBV18|TRBD1|TRBJ2-5
CASSQATGGQETQYF
TGTGCCAGCTCGCAAGCGACAGGGGGACAAGAGACCCAGTACTTC
>-|TRBV5-1|-|TRBJ1-1
CASRPGETEAFF
TGCGCCAGCAGGCCAGGGGAGACTGAAGCTTTCTTT
>few|TRBV20-1|TRBD1|TRBJ1-5
CSANRGHDQPQHF
TGCAGTGCTAACAGGGGCCACGATCAGCCCCAGCATTTT
>-|TRBV5-1|-|TRBJ2-5
CASSLYEAAETQYF
TGCGCCAGCAGCTTATACGAGGCAGCAGAGACCCAGTACTTC
>few|TRBV7-2|TRBD2|TRBJ2-5
CASSLGVAGETQYF
TGTGCCAGCAGCTTAGGGGTAGCGGGGGAGACCCAGTACTTC
>many|TRBV6-6|TRBD2|TRBJ2-3
CASSYGREADTQYF
TGTGCCAGCAGTTACGGGAGGGAAGCAGATACGCAGTATTTT
>few|TRBV5-1|-|TRBJ2-5
CASSATGGRLETQYF
TGCGCCAGCAGCGCGACAGGTGGTCGGCTCGAGACCCAGTACTTC
>few|TRBV7-9|-|TRBJ1-5
CASSKYGDNQPQHF
TGTGCCAGCAGTAAGTATGGTGACAATCAGCCCCAGCATTTT
>few|TRBV3-1|TRBD1|TRBJ2-5
CASSLGTHQTGETQYF
TGTGCCAGCAGCCTGGGTACCCACCAGACAGGGGAGACCCAGTACTTC
>many|TRBV5-6|-|TRBJ2-7
CASTRGRASSYEQYF
TGTGCCAGCACCCGGGGGAGAGCTAGCTCTTACGAGCAGTACTTC
>few|TRBV6-2/TRBV6-3|TRBD2|TRBJ2-7
CASSTFARSGGSYEQYF
TGTGCCAGCAGTACCTTCGCTCGGAGCGGGGGAAGCTACGAGCAGTACTTC
>few|TRBV20-1|-|TRBJ1-2
CSARGVANYGYTF
TGCAGTGCTAGAGGAGTTGCTAACTATGGCTACACCTTC
>many|TRBV19|TRBD1|TRBJ1-2
CASSTTGLYGYTF
TGTGCCAGTAGTACGACAGGGCTCTATGGCTACACCTTC
>-|TRBV5-1|-|TRBJ2-5
CASSFMDSTETQYF
TGCGCCAGCAGCTTTATGGACAGCACGGAGACCCAGTACTTC
>few|TRBV2|-|TRBJ2-1
CASSRVSSYNEQFF
TGTGCCAGCAGCCGAGTAAGCTCCTACAATGAGCAGTTCTTC
>-|TRBV5-1|-|TRBJ2-3
CASSLGGGPSFGTDTQYF
TGCGCCAGCAGCTTGGGTGGGGGACCCTCCTTCGGCACAGATACGCAGTATTTT
>few|TRBV10-3|-|TRBJ1-5
CAISESGSNNQPQHF
TGTGCCATCAGTGAGTCGGGCAGCAACAATCAGCCCCAGCATTTT
>many|TRBV7-2|TRBD1|TRBJ2-3
CASSLAGTGASDTQYF
TGTGCCAGCAGCTTAGCGGGGACAGGGGCGTCAGATACGCAGTATTTT
>few|TRBV18|-|TRBJ2-5
CASTPTDQETQYF
TGTGCCAGCACCCCGACGGACCAAGAGACCCAGTACTTC
>many|TRBV7-9|TRBD2|TRBJ2-3
CASSLAPSGVDTQYF
TGTGCCAGCAGCTTAGCTCCTAGCGGGGTTGATACGCAGTATTTT
>-|TRBV5-1|TRBD1|TRBJ1-6
CASSFLTGYNSPLHF
TGCGCCAGCAGCTTTCTGACAGGGTATAATTCACCCCTCCACTTT
>-|TRBV3-1|-|TRBJ2-3
CASSLTGNTDTQYF
TGTGCCAGCAGCCTGACGGGGAACACAGATACGCAGTATTTT
>-|TRBV5-1|-|TRBJ2-3
CASSPTGFASTDTQYF
TGCGCCAGCAGCCCGACGGGGTTCGCCAGCACAGATACGCAGTATTTT
>few|TRBV5-4|-|TRBJ2-7
CASSCPGRRVFCEQYF
TGTGCCAGCAGCTGCCCAGGGCGCCGAGTATTTTGCGAGCAGTACTTC
>-|TRBV7-2|-|TRBJ1-1
CASSLGVSGAGTEAFF
TGTGCCAGCAGCTTAGGGGTCTCAGGGGCCGGGACTGAAGCTTTCTTT
>few|TRBV25-1|-|TRBJ2-3
CASSHVVGSSDTQYF
TGTGCCAGCAGTCACGTAGTGGGTTCCTCCGATACGCAGTATTTT
>many|TRBV18|-|TRBJ2-7
CASSPGTYEQYF
TGTGCCAGCTCACCAGGGACCTACGAGCAGTACTTC
>-|TRBV5-1|-|TRBJ2-1
CASSLAEIYNEQFF
TGCGCCAGCAGCTTAGCGGAAATCTACAATGAGCAGTTCTTC
>many|TRBV20-1|-|TRBJ1-2
CSALPGYTF
TGCAGTGCTCTACCGGGCTACACCTTC
>many|TRBV12-3/TRBV12-4|TRBD1|TRBJ1-2
CASSGQGASYTF
TGTGCCAGCAGCGGACAGGGGGCAAGCTACACCTTC
>few|TRBV7-2|-|TRBJ1-2
CASSPASYPYGYTF
TGTGCCAGCAGCCCCGCCAGTTACCCCTATGGCTACACCTTC
>-|TRBV6-1|-|TRBJ2-3
CASSDRRGGTDTQYF
TGTGCCAGCAGTGATCGCAGGGGGGGTACAGATACGCAGTATTTT
>many|TRBV20-1|TRBD1|TRBJ2-5
CSATPGQPQETQYF
TGCAGTGCTACCCCGGGACAGCCCCAAGAGACCCAGTACTTC
>few|TRBV10-3|-|TRBJ2-3
CAISESRLGDTQYF
TGTGCCATCAGTGAGTCGAGGCTCGGGGATACGCAGTATTTT
>-|TRBV4-1|-|TRBJ2-3
CASSQDRAQYF
TGCGCCAGCAGCCAAGATCGCGCGCAGTATTTT
>-|TRBV15|-|TRBJ1-5
CATSSRGNQPQHF
TGTGCCACCAGCAGCAGGGGCAATCAGCCCCAGCATTTT
>few|TRBV5-1|-|TRBJ1-3
CASSLDLGRSGNTIYF
TGCGCCAGCAGCTTGGATCTGGGGCGCTCTGGAAACACCATATATTTT
>few|TRBV5-6|-|TRBJ2-3
CASSLTGTESDTQYF
TGTGCCAGCAGCTTGACCGGGACTGAGTCAGATACGCAGTATTTT
>few|TRBV2|TRBD1|TRBJ2-1
CASRATGGASYNEQFF
TGTGCCAGCAGGGCAACAGGGGGCGCCTCCTACAATGAGCAGTTCTTC